This paragraph covers one T cell receptor beta chain sequence. Its antigen is as yet unknown. TCRdb fed the reads into MiXCR, producing one record per CDR3 protein. The data hold 250,000 or so distinct CDR3 sequences, with over 15% observed a single time. The sample originates from a study of T cell repertoires in cytomegalovirus infection. Study-wide background: Public TCR beta signature analysis indicated the presence of both CMV infection and matching HLA type. Whole-study findings and limits: Based on cumulative public TCR beta family frequency, carriers of CMV plus the relevant HLA were identified. Dominating the ex vivo response were HLA-C-restricted CMV-specific TCR beta clonotypes.

Trimming took 0 bases from V and 4 from J; bases not matched to a gene: 3. Germline loops: CDR1 SGHDT, CDR2 YYEEEE. This CDR3 comprises 14 residues. This receptor was taken from a human donor in good health (CMV status not recorded). Some clones in this sample may be carry-over from other donors' samples. The genes are TRBV5-6 and TRBJ2-7; the match to TRBD2 covers 8 bases. Sequencing was carried out using CD8+ T cells from PBMCs. DNA for the CDR3: TGTGCCAGCAGCTTGGGTAGCGGGATTTACGAGCAGTACTTC. As protein: CASSLGSGIYEQYF.